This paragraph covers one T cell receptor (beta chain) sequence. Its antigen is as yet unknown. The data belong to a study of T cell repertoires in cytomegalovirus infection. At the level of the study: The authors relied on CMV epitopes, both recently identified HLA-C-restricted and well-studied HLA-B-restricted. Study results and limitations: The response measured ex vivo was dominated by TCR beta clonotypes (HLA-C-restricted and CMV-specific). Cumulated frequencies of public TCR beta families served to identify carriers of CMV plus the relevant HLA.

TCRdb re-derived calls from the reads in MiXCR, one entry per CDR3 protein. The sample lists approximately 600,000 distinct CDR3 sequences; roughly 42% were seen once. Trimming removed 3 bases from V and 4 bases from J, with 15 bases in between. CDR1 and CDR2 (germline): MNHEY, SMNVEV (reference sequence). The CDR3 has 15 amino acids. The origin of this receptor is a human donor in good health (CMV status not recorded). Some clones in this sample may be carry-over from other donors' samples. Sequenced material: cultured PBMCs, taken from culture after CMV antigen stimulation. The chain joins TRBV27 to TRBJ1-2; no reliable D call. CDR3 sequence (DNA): TGTGCCAGCAGTTTGAGCCGGGGTAGTGGCTATGGCTACACCTTC. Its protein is CASSLSRGSGYGYTF.